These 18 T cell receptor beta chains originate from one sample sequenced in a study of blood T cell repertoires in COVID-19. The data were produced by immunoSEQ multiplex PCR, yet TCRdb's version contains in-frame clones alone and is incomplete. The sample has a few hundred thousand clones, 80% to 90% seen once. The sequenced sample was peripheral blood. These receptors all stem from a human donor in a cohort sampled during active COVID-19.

Here the CDR3 DNA reads TGCGCCAGCAGCTTGGGAGCCAAGAGCGAACTGTTTTTT. Its translation: CASSLGAKSELFF. The V call is TRBV5-1, the J call TRBJ1-4; D gene unclear. Per the germline V gene, CDR1 is SGHRS and CDR2 is YFSETQ. CDR3 length: 13 amino acids. V was trimmed by 0 bases and J by 12 bases, leaving 12 bases between them.

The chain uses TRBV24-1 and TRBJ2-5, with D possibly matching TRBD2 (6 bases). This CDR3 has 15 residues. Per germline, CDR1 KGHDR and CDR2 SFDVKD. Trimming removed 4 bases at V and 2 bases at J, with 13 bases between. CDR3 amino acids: CATSEYGTSQETQYF. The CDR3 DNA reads TGTGCCACCAGTGAATACGGGACTTCACAAGAGACCCAGTACTTC.

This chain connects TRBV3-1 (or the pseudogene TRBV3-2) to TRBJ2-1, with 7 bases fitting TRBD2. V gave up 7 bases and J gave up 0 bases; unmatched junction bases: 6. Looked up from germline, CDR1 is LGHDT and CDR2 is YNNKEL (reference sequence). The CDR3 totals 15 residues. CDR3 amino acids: CASTRAGTSYNEQFF. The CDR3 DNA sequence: TGTGCCAGCACGAGAGCGGGGACCTCCTACAATGAGCAGTTCTTC.

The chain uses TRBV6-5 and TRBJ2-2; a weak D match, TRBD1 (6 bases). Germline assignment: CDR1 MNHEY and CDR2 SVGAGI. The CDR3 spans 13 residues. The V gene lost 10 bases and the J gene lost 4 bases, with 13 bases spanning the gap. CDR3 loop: CAIMGTPTGELFF. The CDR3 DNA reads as TGTGCCATTATGGGGACACCCACCGGGGAGCTGTTTTTT.

CDR3 loop: CASRQDYEQYF. As DNA, the CDR3 is TGTGCCAGCAGACAAGACTACGAGCAGTACTTC. The V gene is TRBV7-2, the J gene TRBJ2-7; no reliable D call. The CDR3 runs to 11 residues. Trimming shortened V by 6 bases and J by 3 bases, and 6 bases separated the two germline ends. Germline CDR1 SGHTA, CDR2 FQGNSA.

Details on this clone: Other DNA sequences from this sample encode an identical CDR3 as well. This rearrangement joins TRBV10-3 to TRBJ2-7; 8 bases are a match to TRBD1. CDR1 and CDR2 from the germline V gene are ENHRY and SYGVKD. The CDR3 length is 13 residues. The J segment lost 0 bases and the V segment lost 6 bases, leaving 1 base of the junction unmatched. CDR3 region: CAIRGQVSYEQYF. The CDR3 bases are TGTGCCATCAGGGGACAGGTCTCCTACGAGCAGTACTTC.

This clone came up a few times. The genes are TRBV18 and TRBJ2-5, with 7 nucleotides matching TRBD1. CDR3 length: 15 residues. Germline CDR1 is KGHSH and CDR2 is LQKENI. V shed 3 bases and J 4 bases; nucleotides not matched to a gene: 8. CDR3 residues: CASSPDRKAAETQYF. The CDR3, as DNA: TGTGCCAGCTCACCGGACAGGAAGGCGGCAGAGACCCAGTACTTC.

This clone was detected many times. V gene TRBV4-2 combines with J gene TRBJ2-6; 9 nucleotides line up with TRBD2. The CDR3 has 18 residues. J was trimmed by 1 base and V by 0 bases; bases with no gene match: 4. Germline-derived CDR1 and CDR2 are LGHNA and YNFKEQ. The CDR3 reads CASSQDSAGGSGANVLTF. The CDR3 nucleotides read TGTGCCAGCAGCCAAGACAGTGCGGGAGGGTCTGGGGCCAACGTCCTGACTTTC.

CDR3 loop: CASSPWDSETQYF. CDR3 bases: TGTGCCAGCAGCCCCTGGGACAGCGAGACCCAGTACTTC. V usage is TRBV7-2 and J usage is TRBJ2-5; TRBD1 matches at 7 bases. CDR3 length: 13 residues. J lost 5 bases, V lost 5 bases, and 5 bases had no gene match. The germline gives CDR1 SGHTA, CDR2 FQGNSA.

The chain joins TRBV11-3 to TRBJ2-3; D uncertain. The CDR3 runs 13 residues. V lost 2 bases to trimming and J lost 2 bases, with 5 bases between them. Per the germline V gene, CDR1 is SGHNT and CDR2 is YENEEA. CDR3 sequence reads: CASSLSSTDTQYF. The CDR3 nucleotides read TGTGCCAGCAGCTTATCGTCCACAGATACGCAGTATTTT.

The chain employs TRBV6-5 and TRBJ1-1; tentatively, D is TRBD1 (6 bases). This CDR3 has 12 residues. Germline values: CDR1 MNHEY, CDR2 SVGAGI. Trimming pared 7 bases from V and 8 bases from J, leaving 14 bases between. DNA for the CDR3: TGTGCCAGCATCGACACAACAGGGGAAGCTTTCTTT. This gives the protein CASIDTTGEAFF.

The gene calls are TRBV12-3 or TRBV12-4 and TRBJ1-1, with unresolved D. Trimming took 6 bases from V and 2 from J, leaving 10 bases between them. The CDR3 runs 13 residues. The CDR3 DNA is TGTGCCAGCAGCGCCCACTTTAACACTGAAGCTTTCTTT. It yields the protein CASSAHFNTEAFF.

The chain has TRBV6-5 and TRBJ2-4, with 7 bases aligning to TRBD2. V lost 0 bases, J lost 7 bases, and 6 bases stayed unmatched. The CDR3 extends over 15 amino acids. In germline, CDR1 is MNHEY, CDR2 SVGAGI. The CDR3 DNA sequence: TGTGCCAGCAGTTACTCGAACCGGGGGGTGAACATTCAGTACTTC. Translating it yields CASSYSNRGVNIQYF.

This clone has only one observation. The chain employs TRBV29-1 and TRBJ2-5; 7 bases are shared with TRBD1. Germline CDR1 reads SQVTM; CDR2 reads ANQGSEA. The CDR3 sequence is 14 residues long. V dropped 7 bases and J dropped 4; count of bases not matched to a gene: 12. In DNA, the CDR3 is TGCAGCGGCTTAAGTGGGGCAGGGGGAGAGACCCAGTACTTC. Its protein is CSGLSGAGGETQYF.

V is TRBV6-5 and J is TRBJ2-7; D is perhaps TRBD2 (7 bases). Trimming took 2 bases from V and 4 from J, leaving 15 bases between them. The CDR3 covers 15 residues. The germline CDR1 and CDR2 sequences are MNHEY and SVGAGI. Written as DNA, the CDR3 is TGTGCCAGCAGTTACAGTCGGGGGGCGGGGTACGAGCAGTACTTC. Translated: CASSYSRGAGYEQYF.

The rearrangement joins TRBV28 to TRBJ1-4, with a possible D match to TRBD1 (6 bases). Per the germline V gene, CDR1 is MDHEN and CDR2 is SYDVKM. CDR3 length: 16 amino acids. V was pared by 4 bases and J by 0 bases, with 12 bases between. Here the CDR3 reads CASSYLDRTTNEKLFF. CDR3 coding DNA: TGTGCCAGCAGTTATCTCGACAGGACAACTAATGAAAAACTGTTTTTT.

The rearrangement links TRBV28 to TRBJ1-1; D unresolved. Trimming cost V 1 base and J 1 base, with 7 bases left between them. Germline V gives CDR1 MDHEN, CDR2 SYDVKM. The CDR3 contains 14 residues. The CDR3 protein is CASSLYGENTEAFF. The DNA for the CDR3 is TGTGCCAGCAGTTTATACGGGGAGAACACTGAAGCTTTCTTT.

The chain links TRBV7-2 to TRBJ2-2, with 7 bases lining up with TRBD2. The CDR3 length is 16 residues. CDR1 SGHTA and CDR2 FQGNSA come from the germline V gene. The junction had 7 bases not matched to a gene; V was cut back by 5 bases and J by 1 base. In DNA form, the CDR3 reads TGTGCCAGCAGCACAAGCGGGACGTTGAACACCGGGGAGCTGTTTTTT. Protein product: CASSTSGTLNTGELFF.